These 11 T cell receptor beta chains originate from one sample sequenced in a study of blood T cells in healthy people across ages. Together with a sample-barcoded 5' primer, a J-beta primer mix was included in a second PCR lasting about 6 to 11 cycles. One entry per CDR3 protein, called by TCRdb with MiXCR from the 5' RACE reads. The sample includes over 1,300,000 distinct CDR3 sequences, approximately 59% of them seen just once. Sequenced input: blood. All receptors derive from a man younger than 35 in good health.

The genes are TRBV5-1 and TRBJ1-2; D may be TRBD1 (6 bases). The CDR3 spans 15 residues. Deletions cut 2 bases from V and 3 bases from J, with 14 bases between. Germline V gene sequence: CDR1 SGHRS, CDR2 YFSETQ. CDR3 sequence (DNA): TGCGCCAGCAGCTTCTCAGGGGACTTTTACTATGGCTACACCTTC. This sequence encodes CASSFSGDFYYGYTF.

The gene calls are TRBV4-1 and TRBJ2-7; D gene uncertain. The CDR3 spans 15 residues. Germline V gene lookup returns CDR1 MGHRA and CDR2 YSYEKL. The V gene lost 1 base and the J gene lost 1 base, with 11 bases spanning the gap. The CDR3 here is CASSQGRQPSYEQYF. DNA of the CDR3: TGCGCCAGCAGCCAAGGTCGGCAGCCTTCCTACGAGCAGTACTTC.

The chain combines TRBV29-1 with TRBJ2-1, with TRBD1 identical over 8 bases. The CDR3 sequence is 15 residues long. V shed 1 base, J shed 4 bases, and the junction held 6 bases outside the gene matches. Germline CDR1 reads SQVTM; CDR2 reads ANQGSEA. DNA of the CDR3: TGCAGCGTTGAAGGTTTACAGGGGGTGTACAATGAGCAGTTCTTC. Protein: CSVEGLQGVYNEQFF.

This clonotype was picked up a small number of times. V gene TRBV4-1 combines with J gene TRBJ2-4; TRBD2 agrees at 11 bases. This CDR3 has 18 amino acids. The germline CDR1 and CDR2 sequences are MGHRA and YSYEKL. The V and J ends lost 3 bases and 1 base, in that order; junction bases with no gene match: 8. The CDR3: CASSQGTSGGLAKNIQYF. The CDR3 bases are TGCGCCAGCAGCCAGGGGACTAGCGGAGGCCTCGCCAAAAACATTCAGTACTTC.

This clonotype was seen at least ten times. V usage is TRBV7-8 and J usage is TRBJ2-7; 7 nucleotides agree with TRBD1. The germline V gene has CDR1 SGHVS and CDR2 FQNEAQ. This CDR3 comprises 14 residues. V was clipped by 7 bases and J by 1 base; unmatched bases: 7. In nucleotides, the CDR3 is TGTGCCAGCACCCCAGAGGACAGGTCCTACGAGCAGTACTTC. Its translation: CASTPEDRSYEQYF.

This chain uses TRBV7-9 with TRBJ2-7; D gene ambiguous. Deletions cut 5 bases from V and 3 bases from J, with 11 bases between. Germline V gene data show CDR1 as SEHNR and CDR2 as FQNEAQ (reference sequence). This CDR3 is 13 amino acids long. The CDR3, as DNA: TGTGCCAGCAGCCAACGGATGAGCTACGAGCAGTACTTC. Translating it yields CASSQRMSYEQYF.

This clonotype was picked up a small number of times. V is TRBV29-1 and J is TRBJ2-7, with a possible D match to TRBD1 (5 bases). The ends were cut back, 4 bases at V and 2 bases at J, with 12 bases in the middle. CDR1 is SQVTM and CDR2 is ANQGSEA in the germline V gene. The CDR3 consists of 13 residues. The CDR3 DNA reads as TGCAGCGTTGTTTGGCAGGGCACCTACGAGCAGTACTTC. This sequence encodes CSVVWQGTYEQYF.

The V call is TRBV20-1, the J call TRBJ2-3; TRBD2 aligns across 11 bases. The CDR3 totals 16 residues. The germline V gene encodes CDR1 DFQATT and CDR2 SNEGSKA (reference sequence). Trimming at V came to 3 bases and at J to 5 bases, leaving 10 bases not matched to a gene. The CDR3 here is CSASPPLAGVRDTQYF. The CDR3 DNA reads TGCAGTGCTAGCCCCCCACTAGCGGGAGTTAGAGATACGCAGTATTTT.

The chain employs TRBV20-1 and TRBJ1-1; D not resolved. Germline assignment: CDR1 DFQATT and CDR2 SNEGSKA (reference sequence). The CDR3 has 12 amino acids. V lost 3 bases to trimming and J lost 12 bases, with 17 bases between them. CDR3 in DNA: TGCAGTGCTAGTGAGGGCAGTGGAAGAACTTTCTTT. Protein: CSASEGSGRTFF.

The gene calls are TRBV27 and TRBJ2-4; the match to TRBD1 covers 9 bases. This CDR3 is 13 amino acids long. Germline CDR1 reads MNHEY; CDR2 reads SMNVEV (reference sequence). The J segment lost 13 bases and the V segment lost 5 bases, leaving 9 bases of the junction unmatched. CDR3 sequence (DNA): TGTGCCAGCAGTCGGTGGACAGGGGAGGCCCAGTACTTC. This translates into CASSRWTGEAQYF.

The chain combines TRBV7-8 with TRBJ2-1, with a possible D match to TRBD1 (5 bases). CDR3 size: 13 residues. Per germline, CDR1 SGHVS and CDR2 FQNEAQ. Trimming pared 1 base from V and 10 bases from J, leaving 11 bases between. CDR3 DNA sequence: TGTGCCAGCAGCTTAGGAGACAGATTCGAGCAGTTCTTC. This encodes CASSLGDRFEQFF.